The subject of this entry is one T cell receptor (beta chain). The data derive from a study of CD8+ T cells in alopecia areata. Germline CDR1 SQVTM, CDR2 ANQGSEA. The CDR3 extends over 15 amino acids. Reverse transcribed after extraction, RNA yielded cDNA as the sequencing template. Profiled with immunoSEQ multiplex PCR; TCRdb holds only in-frame clones, not every one. The sample shows roughly 150,000 clones, around 57% of them seen only once. This receptor was taken from a human donor in good health. The sequenced material came from CD4+ T cells sorted from blood. The chain links TRBV29-1 to TRBJ2-5, with 11 bases identical to TRBD2. The last part of the DNA fits TRBJ2-7 better; the J call may be wrong. The CDR3 bases are TGCAGCGTTGAAGTTCCGCCTAGCGGGAGGAGCGAGCAGTACTTC. This codes for CSVEVPPSGRSEQYF.